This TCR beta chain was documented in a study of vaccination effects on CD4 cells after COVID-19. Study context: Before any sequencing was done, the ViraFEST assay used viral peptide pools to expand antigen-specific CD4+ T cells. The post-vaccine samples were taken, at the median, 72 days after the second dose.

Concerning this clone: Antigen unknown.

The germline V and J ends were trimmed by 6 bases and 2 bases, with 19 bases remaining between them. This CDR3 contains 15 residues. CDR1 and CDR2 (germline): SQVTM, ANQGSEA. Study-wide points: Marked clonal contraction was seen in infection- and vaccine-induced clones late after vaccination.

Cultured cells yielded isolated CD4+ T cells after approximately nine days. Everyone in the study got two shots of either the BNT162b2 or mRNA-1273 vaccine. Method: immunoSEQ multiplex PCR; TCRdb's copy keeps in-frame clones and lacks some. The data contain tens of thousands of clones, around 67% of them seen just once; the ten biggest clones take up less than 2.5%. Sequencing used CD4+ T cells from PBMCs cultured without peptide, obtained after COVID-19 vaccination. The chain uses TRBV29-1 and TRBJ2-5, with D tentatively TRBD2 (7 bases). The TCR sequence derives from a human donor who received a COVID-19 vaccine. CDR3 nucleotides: TGCAGCGTAATTAAAGGGGGGGCTTTACAAGAGACCCAGTACTTC. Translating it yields CSVIKGGALQETQYF.